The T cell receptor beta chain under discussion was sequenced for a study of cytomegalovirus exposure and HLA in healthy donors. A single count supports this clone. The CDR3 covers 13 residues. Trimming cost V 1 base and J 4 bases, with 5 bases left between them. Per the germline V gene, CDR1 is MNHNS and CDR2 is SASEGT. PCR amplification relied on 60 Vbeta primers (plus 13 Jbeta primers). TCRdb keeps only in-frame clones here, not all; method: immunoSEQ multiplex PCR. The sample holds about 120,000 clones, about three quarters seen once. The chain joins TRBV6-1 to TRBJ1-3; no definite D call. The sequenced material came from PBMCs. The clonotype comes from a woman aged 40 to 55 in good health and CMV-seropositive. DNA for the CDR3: TGTGCCAGCAGTGAAGGTCCGGGAAACACCATATATTTT. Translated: CASSEGPGNTIYF.